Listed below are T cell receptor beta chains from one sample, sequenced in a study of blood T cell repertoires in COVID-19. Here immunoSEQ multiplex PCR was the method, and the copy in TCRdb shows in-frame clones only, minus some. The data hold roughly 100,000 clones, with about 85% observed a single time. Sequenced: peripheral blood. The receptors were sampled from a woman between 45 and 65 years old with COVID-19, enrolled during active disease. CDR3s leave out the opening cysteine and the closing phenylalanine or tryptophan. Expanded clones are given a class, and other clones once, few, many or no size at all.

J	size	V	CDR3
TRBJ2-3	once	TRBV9	ASSADSPAALRTDTQY
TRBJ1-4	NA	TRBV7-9	ASSPQGSNEKLF
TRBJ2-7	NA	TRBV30	ASETGTSYEQY
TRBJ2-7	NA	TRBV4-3	ASSQDLSRTGTYEQY
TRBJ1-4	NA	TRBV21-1	ASSKVSDHNEKLF
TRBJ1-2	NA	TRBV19	ASSIDHGYGYT
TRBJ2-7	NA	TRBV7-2	ASSPGGGHEQY
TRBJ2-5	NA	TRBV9	ASSVAERETQY
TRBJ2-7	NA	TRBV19	ASSRDRGDEQY
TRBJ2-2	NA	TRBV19	ASSMWDRGPGELF
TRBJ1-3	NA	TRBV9	ASSVAGANGNTIY
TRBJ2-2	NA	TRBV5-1	ASSLRADGELF
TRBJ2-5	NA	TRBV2	ASRLGRLVETQY
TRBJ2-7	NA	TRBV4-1	ASSQDYRGSYEQY
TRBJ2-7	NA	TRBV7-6	ASSLGPVTEQY
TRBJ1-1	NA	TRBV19	ASSLKGSVNTEAF
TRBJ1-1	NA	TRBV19	ASRHPAGGAGTEAF
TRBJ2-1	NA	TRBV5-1	ASSFMGQGNEQF
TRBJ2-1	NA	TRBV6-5	ASSTLRSSYNEQF
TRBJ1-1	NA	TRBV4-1	ASSQESQGAYTEAF
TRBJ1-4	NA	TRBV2	ASRGGENEKLF
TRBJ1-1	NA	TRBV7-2	ASSTSPGNTEAF
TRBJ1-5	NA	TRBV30	AWGTGSGGQPQH
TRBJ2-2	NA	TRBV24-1	ATSMGTSGGRTGELF
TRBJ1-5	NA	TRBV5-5	ASSIRQALYNQPQH
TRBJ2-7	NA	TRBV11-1	ASSPNRDYEQY
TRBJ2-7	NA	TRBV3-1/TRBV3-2	ASSQDLQAYPEQY
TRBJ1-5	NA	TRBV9	ASSLGTGESNQPQH
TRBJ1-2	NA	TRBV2	ASSRPKLTGGYGYT
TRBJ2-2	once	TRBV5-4	ASSNAVTGAATGELF
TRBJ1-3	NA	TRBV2	ASSYTGHSGNTIY
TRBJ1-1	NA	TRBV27	ASRSTGGNTEAF
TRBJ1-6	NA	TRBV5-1	ASSLTGGYSPLH
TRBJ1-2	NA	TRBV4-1	ASSQDFAQGLGDGYT
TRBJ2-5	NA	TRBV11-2	ASSLQTGDQETQY
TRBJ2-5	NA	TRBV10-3	AISDGPWETQY
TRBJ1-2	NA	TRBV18	ASSEGTGGVGGYGYT
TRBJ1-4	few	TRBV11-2	ASSFRTGVGKLF
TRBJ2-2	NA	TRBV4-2	ASSPLAGTGELF
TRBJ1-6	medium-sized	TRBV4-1	ASSQARGDYNSPLH
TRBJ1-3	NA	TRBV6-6	ATSSVSSGNTIY
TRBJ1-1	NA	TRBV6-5	ASTPEGQYTEAF
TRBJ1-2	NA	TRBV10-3	AISDVQDGYT
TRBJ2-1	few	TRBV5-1	ASSSGLAGGHEQF
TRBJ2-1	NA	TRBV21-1	ASSKERLAYNEQF
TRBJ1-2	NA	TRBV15	ATSRDRGIQGEGYT
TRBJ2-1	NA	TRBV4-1	ASSPGRVSYNEQF
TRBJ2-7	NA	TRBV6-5	ASFRDRVSEQY